This entry lists 25 T cell receptor beta chains sequenced from one sample in a study of circulating CD8 cells and anti-PD-1 response in melanoma. Using approximately 15 ng of total RNA, TCR libraries were made with the QIAseq Immune Repertoire TCR panel. TCRdb analysed the reads with MiXCR anew, one entry per CDR3 protein. The sample carries about 450 distinct CDR3 sequences, over 9.5% recorded once. Live CD3+CD8+TCRalphabeta+ cells were sorted into four subsets by PD-1 and/or TIGIT. The specimen was CD8+ T cells from PBMCs, collected at baseline or after one month of anti-PD-1 therapy (not recorded which). These receptors all stem from a human donor with melanoma.

Relative to its sample, this clonotype is large (0.1 to 1%). The DNA of the CDR3 is TGTGCCAGCAGTGAAGCGGATGAGCAGTTCTTC. It translates to CASSEADEQFF. This chain links TRBV25-1 with TRBJ2-1; unclear D gene. Per the germline V gene, CDR1 is MGHDK and CDR2 is SYGVNS. The length of the CDR3 is 11 residues. Deletions cut 2 bases from V and 8 bases from J, with 4 bases between.

In its sample, this clonotype is large. V usage is TRBV4-3 and J usage is TRBJ2-7, with D possibly matching TRBD2 (6 bases). The CDR3 contains 15 residues. The germline CDR1 and CDR2 sequences are LGHNA and YSLEER. Trimming stripped 0 bases from V and 3 bases from J, with 12 bases between. CDR3 sequence (DNA): TGCGCCAGCAGCCAAGATTTGGGGACTCTCTACGAGCAGTACTTC. Translated: CASSQDLGTLYEQYF.

This clonotype was seen a few times. A read error is possible here, since a much larger clone lies one base away. This rearrangement joins TRBV7-2 to TRBJ2-7; 7 bases align to TRBD1. Germline V CDR1 and CDR2: SGHTA, FQGNSA. The CDR3 spans 14 residues. The J segment lost 3 bases and the V segment lost 5 bases, leaving 7 bases of the junction unmatched. CDR3 coding DNA: TGTGCCAGCAGCCCCGGGGCAGGGGGCTACGAGCAGTACTTC. This codes for CASSPGAGGYEQYF.

By its share, this clonotype is large. This chain uses TRBV2 with TRBJ2-7; 10 bases map to TRBD1. This CDR3 is 14 amino acids long. After removal of 5 bases from V and 5 bases from J, the junction contained 6 bases not matched to a gene. The germline V gene has CDR1 SNHLY and CDR2 FYNNEI. CDR3 sequence: CASSPGTGVDEQYF. As DNA, the CDR3 is TGTGCCAGCAGTCCCGGGACAGGGGTAGACGAGCAGTACTTC.

Within the sample, this clonotype is large (0.1 to 1%). The V gene is TRBV28, the J gene TRBJ2-7; D may be TRBD2 (6 bases). CDR1 MDHEN and CDR2 SYDVKM come from the germline V gene. There are 11 residues in the CDR3. V was pared by 5 bases and J by 7 bases, with 9 bases between. The CDR3 DNA is TGTGCCAGCAGTCTTGGAGGGGAGCAGTACTTC. Its protein is CASSLGGEQYF.

This clonotype is judged medium-sized. The chain recombines TRBV4-2 with TRBJ2-1; D may correspond to TRBD1 or TRBD2 (5 bases each). Between the trimmed V and J ends, which lost 6 bases and 6 bases, there was a span of 21 bases. The CDR3 sequence is 16 residues long. Germline V gives CDR1 LGHNA, CDR2 YNFKEQ. DNA of the CDR3: TGTGCCAGCAGGAGTGCAGGGACCGACGCGCTCAATGAGCAGTTCTTC. Its protein product is CASRSAGTDALNEQFF.

This clonotype is deemed medium-sized (0.01 to 0.1%). V is TRBV16 and J is TRBJ2-7, with D possibly being TRBD1 or TRBD2 (6 bases each). CDR3 size: 14 residues. Between the trimmed V and J ends, which lost 3 bases and 5 bases, there was a span of 14 bases. Looked up from germline, CDR1 is KGHSY and CDR2 is FQNENV. The CDR3 coding sequence is TGTGCCAGCAGCCAGGTCATGGGGGGCCACGAGCAGTACTTC. This codes for CASSQVMGGHEQYF. Filled out from reference TRBV16 and TRBJ2-7, the complete variable domain reads GEEVAQTPKHLVRGEGQKAKLYCAPIKGHSYVFWYQQVLKNEFKFLISFQNENVFDETGMPKERFSAKCLPNSPCSLEIQATKLEDSAVYFCASSQVMGGHEQYFGPGTRLTVT.

This clonotype is labeled medium-sized. The CDR3 sequence is CASSPGGDGNIQYF. DNA for the CDR3: TGTGCCAGCAGCCCAGGGGGAGATGGAAACATTCAGTACTTC. V usage is TRBV28 and J usage is TRBJ2-4; 7 bases line up with TRBD1. Per germline, CDR1 MDHEN and CDR2 SYDVKM. The CDR3 is made up of 14 amino acids. V was clipped by 6 bases and J by 6 bases; unmatched bases: 8.

This clonotype is labeled as large. The chain has TRBV25-1 and TRBJ1-6; D is undetermined. CDR3 length equals 14 residues. Trimming left V 1 base short and J 7 bases short, with 8 bases between. Per the germline V gene, CDR1 is MGHDK and CDR2 is SYGVNS. CDR3 region: CASSESAGNSPLHF. The CDR3 region has the DNA TGTGCCAGCAGTGAATCGGCAGGAAATTCACCCCTCCACTTT.

This clonotype is medium-sized in the sample. V usage is TRBV20-1 and J usage is TRBJ2-3, with a tentative D call TRBD2 (6 bases). This CDR3 comprises 14 residues. The germline gives CDR1 DFQATT, CDR2 SNEGSKA (reference sequence). The germline V and J ends were trimmed by 8 bases and 0 bases, with 15 bases remaining between them. For the CDR3, the DNA is TGCAGTACAGGCGGGGCCTCTAGCACAGATACGCAGTATTTT. Translation gives CSTGGASSTDTQYF.

By sample fraction, this clonotype is medium-sized (0.01 to 0.1%). V and J are TRBV15 and TRBJ1-2, with a tentative D call TRBD1 (6 bases). The length of the CDR3 is 15 residues. Germline-derived CDR1 and CDR2 are LNHNV and YYDKDF (reference sequence). V was shortened by 6 bases and J by 0 bases, with 14 bases between the two germline ends. CDR3 in amino acids: CATRLTGPTNYGYTF. DNA of the CDR3: TGTGCCACCAGGTTGACAGGACCTACTAACTATGGCTACACCTTC.

This clonotype is large. V usage is TRBV27 and J usage is TRBJ2-5; weak D call: TRBD2 (6 bases). Trimming pared 0 bases from V and 4 bases from J, leaving 12 bases between. From germline, CDR1 is MNHEY and CDR2 SMNVEV (reference sequence). This CDR3 is built from 15 residues. CDR3 sequence: CASSLSSMGGETQYF. The CDR3 DNA sequence: TGTGCCAGCAGTTTATCATCTATGGGGGGAGAGACCCAGTACTTC.

This clonotype counts as large. CDR3 sequence reads: CASSLGRAVYNEQFF. As DNA, the CDR3 is TGTGCCAGCAGTTTGGGCAGGGCAGTCTACAATGAGCAGTTCTTC. The J gene is TRBJ2-1, the V gene TRBV27; D might be TRBD1 (5 bases). V was clipped by 3 bases and J by 3 bases, with 12 bases between them. CDR3 size: 15 residues. Germline V CDR1 and CDR2: MNHEY, SMNVEV (reference sequence).

This chain links TRBV15 with TRBJ1-4; weak D call: TRBD1 (6 bases). V lost 8 bases to trimming and J lost 7 bases, with 23 bases between them. The CDR3 is 16 residues long. CDR1 LNHNV and CDR2 YYDKDF come from the germline V gene (reference sequence). Written as DNA, the CDR3 is TGTGCCACCGGCCACGTTCCGGGACAACTAGGTGAAAAACTGTTTTTT. Translation: CATGHVPGQLGEKLFF.

In its sample, this clonotype ranks as medium-sized (0.01 to 0.1%). The rearrangement links TRBV2 to TRBJ2-1, with 8 nucleotides matching TRBD2. The CDR3 sequence is 17 residues long. The germline V gene encodes CDR1 SNHLY and CDR2 FYNNEI. Trimming took 4 bases from V and 8 from J; bases not matched to a gene: 16. The DNA for the CDR3 is TGTGCCAGCAGTGTGAAAGCGGGACGGGACGGGAGGGATGAGCAGTTCTTC. Protein product: CASSVKAGRDGRDEQFF.

By sample share, this clonotype is large. The chain combines TRBV6-5 with TRBJ2-7; TRBD2 might be the D (5 bases). V was pared by 6 bases and J by 0 bases, with 12 bases between. This CDR3 has 14 residues. Germline-derived CDR1 and CDR2 are MNHEY and SVGAGI. CDR3: CASSQLVSSYEQYF. The CDR3 coding sequence is TGTGCCAGCAGCCAACTAGTCTCCTCCTACGAGCAGTACTTC.

The chain employs TRBV19 and TRBJ2-5; 10 bases map to TRBD1. The CDR3 is 16 amino acids. V shed 3 bases and J 3 bases; nucleotides not matched to a gene: 7. Per the germline V gene, CDR1 is LNHDA and CDR2 is SQIVND (reference sequence). This chain's CDR3 is CASSILSGTGEETQYF. The CDR3 DNA is TGTGCCAGTAGTATCCTCTCCGGGACAGGGGAAGAGACCCAGTACTTC.

Relative to its sample, this clonotype is medium-sized (0.01 to 0.1%). This chain's CDR3 is CSARVSETLAKNIQYF. Here the CDR3 DNA reads TGCAGTGCTAGAGTATCGGAGACTCTAGCCAAAAACATTCAGTACTTC. V usage is TRBV20-1 and J usage is TRBJ2-4; unclear D gene. The CDR3 loop spans 16 amino acids. V was pared by 1 base and J by 0 bases, with 13 bases between. Germline CDR1 is DFQATT and CDR2 is SNEGSKA (reference sequence).

This clonotype is medium-sized. The rearrangement joins TRBV19 to TRBJ2-2, with D possibly being TRBD1 (5 bases). In germline, CDR1 is LNHDA, CDR2 SQIVND (reference sequence). There are 20 residues in the CDR3. Trimming took off 9 bases at V and 1 base at J, with 30 bases between the two ends. CDR3 DNA sequence: TGTGCCAGCCACCGGCTGGGGCCAGGATTCCAAAAACGGAACACCGGGGAGCTGTTTTTT. Encoded protein: CASHRLGPGFQKRNTGELFF. The full variable domain, in which reference TRBV19 and TRBJ2-2 provide the parts outside the CDR3, is DGGITQSPKYLFRKEGQNVTLSCEQNLNHDAMYWYRQDPGQGLRLIYYSQIVNDFQKGDIAEGYSVSREKKESFPLTVTSAQKNPTAFYLCASHRLGPGFQKRNTGELFFGEGSRLTVL.

This clonotype has just a few counts. A single base separates this from a much larger clone, so it may be a read error. The rearrangement links TRBV25-1 to TRBJ2-5, with 7 bases that match TRBD1. The CDR3 totals 14 residues. Germline CDR1 is MGHDK and CDR2 is SYGVNS. V lost 6 bases to trimming and J lost 5 bases; unmatched junction nucleotides: 9. The CDR3 loop is CASSAGDSGETQYF. CDR3 nucleotides: TGTGCCAGCAGCGCAGGGGACAGTGGGGAGACCCAGTACTTC.

Here the CDR3 DNA reads TGTGCCAGCAGCCAACTAGCCTCTTCCTACGAGCAGTACTTC. It encodes CASSQLASSYEQYF. The genes are TRBV6-5 and TRBJ2-7; a possible D gene is TRBD2 (6 bases). V was pared by 6 bases and J by 1 base, with 13 bases between. The germline gives CDR1 MNHEY, CDR2 SVGAGI. This CDR3 has 14 residues.

This clonotype was counted between two and nine times. A much larger clone lies one base from this, so it may be a read error. The CDR3 nucleotides are TGTGCCAGAAGTATAATGGCGGGGGAGGAGCAGTACTTC. This codes for CARSIMAGEEQYF. The chain links TRBV19 to TRBJ2-7, with 7 bases fitting TRBD2. Germline loops: CDR1 LNHDA, CDR2 SQIVND (reference sequence). This CDR3 region has 13 residues.

Within the sample, this clonotype is large. The chain carries TRBV28 and TRBJ1-3; D ambiguous. Trimming removed 6 bases at V and 0 bases at J, with 12 bases between. Germline V gives CDR1 MDHEN, CDR2 SYDVKM. The CDR3 length is 15 residues. The CDR3 region is CASRYTENSGNTIYF. The CDR3 bases are TGTGCCAGCAGGTATACAGAAAACTCTGGAAACACCATATATTTT.

In this sample, this clonotype is large (0.1 to 1%). The V gene is TRBV19, the J gene TRBJ1-2; 7 nucleotides align to TRBD1. CDR1 is LNHDA, CDR2 SQIVND, per germline (reference sequence). The CDR3 runs 16 residues. V dropped 5 bases and J dropped 1; count of bases not matched to a gene: 10. This CDR3 reads CASSDLLRGINYGYTF. The DNA for the CDR3 is TGTGCCAGTAGTGACTTACTCAGGGGGATTAACTATGGCTACACCTTC.

This clonotype rates as medium-sized. The rearrangement links TRBV6-4 to TRBJ2-1; the D gene is possibly TRBD1 (6 bases). The CDR3 consists of 12 residues. V dropped 6 bases and J dropped 10 bases, with 13 bases sitting between them. Per germline, CDR1 MRHNA and CDR2 SNTAGT. Here the CDR3 reads CASSAGESEQFF. The DNA of the CDR3 is TGTGCCAGCAGCGCAGGGGAGAGCGAGCAGTTCTTC.